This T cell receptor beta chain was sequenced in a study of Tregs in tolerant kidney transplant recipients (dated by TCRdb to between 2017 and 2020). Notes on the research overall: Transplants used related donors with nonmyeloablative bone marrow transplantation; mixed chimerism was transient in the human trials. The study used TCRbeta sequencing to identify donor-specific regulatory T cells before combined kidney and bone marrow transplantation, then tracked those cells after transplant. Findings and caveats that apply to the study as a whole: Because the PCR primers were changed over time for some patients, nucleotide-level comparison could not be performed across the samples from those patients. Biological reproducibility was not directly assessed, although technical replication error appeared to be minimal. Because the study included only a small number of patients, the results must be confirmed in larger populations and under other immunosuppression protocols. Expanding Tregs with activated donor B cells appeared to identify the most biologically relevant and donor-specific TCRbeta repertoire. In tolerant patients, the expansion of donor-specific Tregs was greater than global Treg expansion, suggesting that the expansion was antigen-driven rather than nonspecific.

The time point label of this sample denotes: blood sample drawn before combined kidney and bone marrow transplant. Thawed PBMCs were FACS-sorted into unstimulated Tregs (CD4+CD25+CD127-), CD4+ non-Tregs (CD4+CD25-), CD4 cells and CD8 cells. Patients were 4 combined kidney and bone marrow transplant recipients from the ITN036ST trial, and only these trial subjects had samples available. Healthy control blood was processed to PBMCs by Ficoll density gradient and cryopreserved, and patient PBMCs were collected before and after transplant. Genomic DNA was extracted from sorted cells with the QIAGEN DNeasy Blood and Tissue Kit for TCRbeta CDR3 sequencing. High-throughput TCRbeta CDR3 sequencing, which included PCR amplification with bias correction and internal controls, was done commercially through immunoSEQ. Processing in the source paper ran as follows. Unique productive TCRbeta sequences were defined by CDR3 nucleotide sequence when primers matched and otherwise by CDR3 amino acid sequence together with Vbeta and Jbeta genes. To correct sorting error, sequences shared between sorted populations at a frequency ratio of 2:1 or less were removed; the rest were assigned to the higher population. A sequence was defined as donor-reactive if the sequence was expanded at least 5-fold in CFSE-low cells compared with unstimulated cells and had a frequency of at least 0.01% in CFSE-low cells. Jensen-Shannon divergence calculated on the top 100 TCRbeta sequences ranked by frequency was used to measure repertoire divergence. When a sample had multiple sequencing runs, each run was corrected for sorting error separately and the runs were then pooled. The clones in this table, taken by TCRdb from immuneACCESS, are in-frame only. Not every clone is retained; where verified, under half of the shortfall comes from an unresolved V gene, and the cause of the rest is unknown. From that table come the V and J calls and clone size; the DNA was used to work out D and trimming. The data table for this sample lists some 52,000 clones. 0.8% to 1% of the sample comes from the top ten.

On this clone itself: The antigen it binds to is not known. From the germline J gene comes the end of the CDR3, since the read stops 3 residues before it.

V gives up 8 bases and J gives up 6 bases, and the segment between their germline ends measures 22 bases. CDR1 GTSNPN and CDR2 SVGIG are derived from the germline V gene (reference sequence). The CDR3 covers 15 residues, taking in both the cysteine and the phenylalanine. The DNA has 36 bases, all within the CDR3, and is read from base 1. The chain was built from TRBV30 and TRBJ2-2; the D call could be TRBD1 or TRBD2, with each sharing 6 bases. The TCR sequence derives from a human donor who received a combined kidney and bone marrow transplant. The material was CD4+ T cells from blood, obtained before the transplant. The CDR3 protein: CAGGARRGDPGELFF. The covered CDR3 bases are TGTGCCGGAGGGGCCCGCAGGGGAGATCCCGGGGAG.